This is a list of T cell receptor beta chains from one sample in a study of lymphopenia after photon versus proton radiotherapy. TCRdb's copy holds only in-frame clones and misses some; the assay was immunoSEQ multiplex PCR. The sample lists 55,000 to 70,000 clones, around 92% occurring once. Sequencing used peripheral blood, obtained from a patient treated with photon-based radiotherapy. These receptor sequences come from a woman between 40 and 55 years old with cholangiocarcinoma. The CDR3 runs from the conserved cysteine through the conserved F or W. A D gene is named only where the DNA matches it firmly. Clone size, where shown, is once, few, many, or a class for clones that have expanded.

size	J	V	D	CDR3	DNA
NA	TRBJ2-7	TRBV11-2	NA	CASSFTGRGSYEQYF	TGTGCCAGCAGCTTTACAGGGAGGGGATCCTACGAGCAGTACTTC
NA	TRBJ2-2	TRBV7-2	TRBD1	CASSPDRADTGELFF	TGTGCCAGCAGCCCGGACAGGGCGGACACCGGGGAGCTGTTTTTT
NA	TRBJ2-2	TRBV19	NA	CASSIGGGELFF	TGTGCCAGTAGTATAGGAGGCGGGGAGCTGTTTTTT
NA	TRBJ1-5	TRBV21-1	NA	CASSKDRGLSWNNQPQHF	TGTGCCAGCAGTAAGGACAGGGGGCTGTCCTGGAACAATCAGCCCCAGCATTTT
NA	TRBJ2-1	TRBV28	NA	CASLPLGGLSSYNEQFF	TGTGCCAGCTTGCCCCTGGGCGGGCTAAGCTCCTACAATGAGCAGTTCTTC
NA	TRBJ1-2	TRBV10-3	TRBD1	CAVNPRDSPNYGYTF	TGTGCCGTCAACCCCAGGGACAGCCCCAACTATGGCTACACCTTC
NA	TRBJ2-1	TRBV4-1	TRBD1	CASSFRDRGVDEQFF	TGCGCCAGCAGCTTCCGGGACAGGGGTGTAGATGAGCAGTTCTTC
NA	TRBJ2-2	TRBV12-5	NA	CASGPRGRTNTGELFF	TGTGCTAGTGGTCCCCGGGGGAGGACGAACACCGGGGAGCTGTTTTTT
NA	TRBJ1-4	TRBV21-1	NA	CASSRPIRGNRDTNEKLFF	TGTGCCAGCAGCAGACCCATCAGAGGCAACAGGGATACTAATGAAAAACTGTTTTTT
NA	TRBJ1-2	TRBV9	TRBD1	CASSVGNGPGQGANYGYTF	TGTGCCAGCAGCGTAGGAAACGGCCCGGGACAGGGGGCTAACTATGGCTACACCTTC
NA	TRBJ2-1	TRBV6-1	TRBD2	CASSEAGGNEQFF	TGTGCCAGCAGTGAAGCGGGGGGGAATGAGCAGTTCTTC
NA	TRBJ1-1	TRBV10-2	NA	CASSGGNSFRAEAFF	TGCGCCAGCTCCGGAGGGAACAGCTTTCGGGCTGAAGCTTTCTTT
NA	TRBJ2-7	TRBV6-1	TRBD2	CASRQSGGTYEQYF	TGTGCCAGCAGACAAAGCGGGGGGACCTACGAGCAGTACTTC
once	TRBJ1-1	TRBV18	NA	CASSPPRRGNTEAFF	TGTGCCAGCTCACCACCGAGAAGGGGGAACACTGAAGCTTTCTTT
NA	TRBJ2-5	TRBV30	TRBD2	CAWSSPSGGSPPRETQYF	TGTGCCTGGAGTAGCCCTAGCGGGGGGAGCCCTCCGAGGGAGACCCAGTACTTC
NA	TRBJ1-4	TRBV28	TRBD1	CASSLWTGGVEKLFF	TGTGCCAGCAGTTTATGGACAGGGGGGGTGGAAAAACTGTTTTTT
once	TRBJ1-2	TRBV10-1	NA	CASTWGAGTTYGYTF	TGCGCCAGTACGTGGGGAGCCGGGACCACCTATGGCTACACCTTC
NA	TRBJ1-2	TRBV10-3	NA	CAINNPATIHGYTF	TGTGCCATCAATAACCCGGCCACCATCCATGGCTACACCTTC
once	TRBJ2-4	TRBV28	NA	CASGGLGIQYF	TGTGCCAGCGGGGGTTTGGGCATTCAGTACTTC
NA	TRBJ2-3	TRBV6-5	NA	CASSYGGTDTQYF	TGTGCCAGCAGTTACGGGGGCACAGATACGCAGTATTTT
NA	TRBJ1-4	TRBV4-2	NA	CASSQSGDGDEKLFF	TGTGCCAGCAGCCAAAGCGGTGATGGGGATGAAAAACTGTTTTTT
NA	TRBJ2-5	TRBV11-2	TRBD2	CASSFPLREVRGKTQYF	TGTGCCAGCAGCTTCCCCCTAAGGGAAGTGCGGGGGAAGACCCAGTACTTC
NA	TRBJ1-1	TRBV6-1	NA	CASSEARQGSEAFF	TGTGCCAGCAGTGAAGCGAGGCAGGGCTCTGAAGCTTTCTTT
NA	TRBJ2-1	TRBV20-1	NA	CSATGDGKQFF	TGCAGTGCTACAGGGGACGGTAAGCAGTTCTTC
NA	TRBJ1-4	TRBV18	NA	CASSPYFPQTNEKLFF	TGTGCCAGCTCACCATACTTTCCCCAGACTAATGAAAAACTGTTTTTT
NA	TRBJ2-2	TRBV7-3	NA	CASSPGAKGTGELFF	TGTGCCAGCAGCCCTGGGGCAAAGGGTACCGGGGAGCTGTTTTTT
once	TRBJ2-7	TRBV28	TRBD2	CASRPGLAGTYEQYF	TGTGCCAGCAGGCCGGGACTAGCGGGAACCTACGAGCAGTACTTC
few	TRBJ1-1	TRBV2	NA	CASSRDVTLEAFF	TGTGCCAGCAGCCGGGACGTGACCCTTGAAGCTTTCTTT
NA	TRBJ1-1	TRBV7-9	NA	CASSLASQGKAFF	TGTGCCAGCAGCTTAGCGTCCCAGGGGAAAGCTTTCTTT
NA	TRBJ2-7	TRBV29-1	TRBD1	CSTQTGAYEQYF	TGCAGCACACAGACAGGGGCCTACGAGCAGTACTTC
NA	TRBJ1-2	TRBV4-1	TRBD1	CASSQATGLLYGYTF	TGCGCCAGCAGCCAGGCGACAGGGCTGCTCTATGGCTACACCTTC
NA	TRBJ2-3	TRBV7-3	NA	CASSPLRTEADTQYF	TGTGCCAGCAGCCCACTTCGGACAGAAGCAGATACGCAGTATTTT
NA	TRBJ1-2	TRBV5-4	TRBD1	CASSLSGTGGLSYGYTF	TGTGCCAGCAGCTTATCCGGGACAGGGGGCTTAAGCTATGGCTACACCTTC
NA	TRBJ2-2	TRBV19	TRBD1	CASSRTGLGTGELFF	TGTGCCAGTAGTAGGACAGGGCTGGGCACCGGGGAGCTGTTTTTT
NA	TRBJ2-5	TRBV5-1	NA	CASSVQGTVLQETQYF	TGCGCCAGCAGCGTCCAGGGTACGGTACTCCAAGAGACCCAGTACTTC
NA	TRBJ2-7	TRBV5-6	TRBD1	CASSSQGVGFKGDEQYF	TGTGCCAGCAGCTCACAGGGGGTTGGGTTTAAGGGCGACGAGCAGTACTTC
NA	TRBJ2-1	TRBV14	NA	CASSQGGLNDRDEQFF	TGTGCCAGCAGCCAAGGCGGACTAAACGACCGGGATGAGCAGTTCTTC
once	TRBJ2-7	TRBV5-1	NA	CASSPRGHEQYF	TGCGCCAGCAGCCCGAGGGGACACGAGCAGTACTTC
NA	TRBJ2-7	TRBV6-1	NA	CASISGGEQYF	TGTGCCAGCATATCCGGGGGCGAGCAGTACTTC
NA	TRBJ1-1	TRBV19	NA	CASSTGANTEAFF	TGTGCCAGTAGTACGGGAGCTAACACTGAAGCTTTCTTT
NA	TRBJ2-1	TRBV6-5	TRBD1	CASSYQGAQFF	TGTGCCAGCAGTTACCAGGGGGCCCAGTTCTTC
NA	TRBJ1-1	TRBV4-3	NA	CASSQDDAVNTEAFF	TGCGCCAGCAGCCAAGATGACGCAGTGAACACTGAAGCTTTCTTT
NA	TRBJ1-4	TRBV2	NA	CASSVRTATNEKLFF	TGTGCCAGCAGTGTTAGGACAGCAACTAATGAAAAACTGTTTTTT
NA	TRBJ2-1	TRBV7-2	TRBD2	CASSLIPGLIDNEQFF	TGTGCCAGCAGCTTAATACCGGGACTAATAGACAATGAGCAGTTCTTC
NA	TRBJ2-5	TRBV27	TRBD1	CASNQRDREQETQYF	TGTGCCAGCAACCAACGGGACAGGGAACAAGAGACCCAGTACTTC
NA	TRBJ2-2	TRBV9	NA	CASSLPTSGGANTGELFF	TGTGCCAGCAGCTTGCCGACTTCCGGTGGCGCGAACACCGGGGAGCTGTTTTTT
NA	TRBJ1-1	TRBV10-3	NA	CAISALEGEGTEAFF	TGTGCCATCAGTGCGTTGGAGGGCGAGGGCACTGAAGCTTTCTTT
NA	TRBJ1-1	TRBV27	TRBD1	CASSLSRQGNTEAFF	TGTGCCAGCAGTTTATCGAGACAGGGGAACACTGAAGCTTTCTTT
NA	TRBJ1-2	TRBV28	NA	CASSLLDSSARGYTF	TGTGCCAGCAGTTTACTTGATTCTTCAGCGAGAGGCTACACCTTC
NA	TRBJ1-2	TRBV30	NA	CAWSPRGTPQFYGYTF	TGTGCCTGGAGCCCCCGAGGCACCCCACAATTCTATGGCTACACCTTC
once	TRBJ1-6	TRBV9	NA	CASSSPVEGEDYNSPLHF	TGTGCCAGCAGCAGCCCGGTGGAGGGGGAGGACTATAATTCACCCCTCCACTTT